Each of the 8 T cell receptor beta chains below was sequenced from the same sample in a study of OX40 agonist ivuxolimab in advanced cancers. Sequenced by immunoSEQ multiplex PCR; TCRdb stores in-frame clones only, minus some. The data show 25,000 to 35,000 clones, roughly 84% seen once. Sample: CD4+ or CD8+ T cells sorted from blood, taken in a trial of the OX40 agonist ivuxolimab. These receptors were obtained from an adult with an advanced solid tumor such as melanoma, head and neck, liver or kidney cancer.

This sequence joins TRBV27 and TRBJ1-2; 7 positions agree with TRBD1. The CDR3 loop spans 14 amino acids. Per germline, CDR1 MNHEY and CDR2 SMNVEV (reference sequence). With V trimmed by 4 bases and J by 6 bases, 8 bases remained unmatched. The CDR3 DNA reads TGTGCCAGCAGTTCACCCGGGACAGATCATGGCTACACCTTC. Protein: CASSSPGTDHGYTF.

This chain connects TRBV5-1 to TRBJ2-3; no firm D call. This CDR3 contains 13 residues. The V gene lost 6 bases and the J gene lost 6 bases, with 14 bases spanning the gap. Germline V CDR1 and CDR2: SGHRS, YFSETQ. The CDR3 nucleotides are TGCGCCAGCACGCCGCCCGACGTCGATACGCAGTATTTT. Its translation is CASTPPDVDTQYF.

The chain links TRBV6-6 to TRBJ1-1; no definite D call. Trimming cost V 5 bases and J 0 bases, with 13 bases left between them. Germline V gene sequence: CDR1 MNHNY, CDR2 SVGAGI (reference sequence). This CDR3 contains 15 residues. The CDR3 region is CASSGRFGMNTEAFF. CDR3 coding DNA: TGTGCCAGCAGTGGACGTTTTGGCATGAACACTGAAGCTTTCTTT.

The chain couples TRBV4-1 to TRBJ2-7; 9 positions match TRBD1. The CDR3 sequence is 14 residues long. Germline V lookup: CDR1 MGHRA, CDR2 YSYEKL. J gave up 5 bases and V 6 bases, and 8 bases lay outside the gene matches. The CDR3 loop reads CASRPGTGWDEQYF. As DNA, the CDR3 is TGCGCCAGCAGACCCGGGACAGGGTGGGACGAGCAGTACTTC.

The chain uses TRBV7-9 and TRBJ2-7, with D possibly TRBD2 on 6 matching bases. The length of the CDR3 is 15 residues. The V and J ends lost 1 base and 3 bases respectively, with 13 bases between them. Germline-derived CDR1 and CDR2 are SEHNR and FQNEAQ (reference sequence). This CDR3 is CASSLVQGGDYEQYF. CDR3 DNA sequence: TGTGCCAGCAGCTTAGTTCAGGGAGGAGACTACGAGCAGTACTTC. Drawing the rest from reference TRBV7-9 and TRBJ2-7, the complete variable domain is DTGVSQNPRHKITKRGQNVTFRCDPISEHNRLYWYRQTLGQGPEFLTYFQNEAQLEKSRLLSDRFSAERPKGSFSTLEIQRTEQGDSAMYLCASSLVQGGDYEQYFGPGTRLTVT.

This clone has more than one count but fewer than ten. The CDR3 nucleotides are TGTGCCAGCAGACAGGGGACTGAAGCTTTCTTT. Residues: CASRQGTEAFF. The J gene is TRBJ1-1, the V gene TRBV25-1, with TRBD1 matching 7 bases. The CDR3 has 11 residues. The V gene end was trimmed by 6 bases and the J gene end by 5 bases; junction bases not matched to a gene: 0. Germline assignment: CDR1 MGHDK and CDR2 SYGVNS.

The J gene is TRBJ2-1, the V gene TRBV7-9; D is ambiguous. V was clipped by 11 bases and J by 2 bases, with 10 bases between them. The CDR3 runs 12 residues. Germline CDR1 is SEHNR and CDR2 is FQNEAQ (reference sequence). CDR3 residues: CAGGVPYNEQFF. In DNA form, the CDR3 reads TGTGCCGGCGGCGTGCCCTACAATGAGCAGTTCTTC.

The chain recombines TRBV9 with TRBJ2-7; possibly TRBD1 or TRBD2 for D (7 bases each). The CDR3 spans 15 residues. The V gene's germline CDR1 is SGDLS and CDR2 YYNGEE. The ends were cut back, 1 base at V and 4 bases at J, with 15 bases in the middle. The CDR3 spells CASSVSWQGGYEQYF. The CDR3 region has the DNA TGTGCCAGCAGCGTATCGTGGCAGGGGGGGTACGAGCAGTACTTC.